The rows below give T cell receptor beta chains drawn from one sample of a study of blood T cell repertoires in COVID-19. The assay was immunoSEQ multiplex PCR, and TCRdb's table has in-frame clones only and misses some. Found here are approximately 150,000 clones, 85% of them singletons; the top ten hold about 2.6%. The source material was peripheral blood. These receptors were obtained from a human donor with acute or convalescent COVID-19. The donor label of this sample is uncertain. The CDR3 runs from the conserved cysteine through the conserved F or W. The D gene is left open where the match is weak. The size entry is marked missing in some rows and otherwise reads once, few, many or a size class.

D gene,CDR3 length,clone size,J gene,V gene,CDR3 protein,CDR3 DNA
TRBD2,14,once,TRBJ2-1,TRBV15,CATSRGRTSDEQFF,TGTGCCACCTCGCGAGGCAGGACTAGTGATGAGCAGTTCTTC
TRBD1,15,-,TRBJ2-3,TRBV5-4,CASSRRDRGSDTQYF,TGTGCCAGCAGCCGGAGGGACAGGGGCTCAGATACGCAGTATTTT
-,14,-,TRBJ2-1,TRBV3-1/TRBV3-2,CASSQASTYNEQFF,TGTGCCAGCAGCCAAGCATCGACTTACAATGAGCAGTTCTTC
-,13,-,TRBJ2-1,TRBV3-1/TRBV3-2,CASSQPRNNEQFF,TGTGCCAGCAGCCAACCGAGAAACAATGAGCAGTTCTTC
TRBD2,17,-,TRBJ2-1,TRBV18,CASSPPGSGRLNNEQFF,TGTGCCAGCTCACCACCGGGCAGCGGGAGATTGAACAATGAGCAGTTCTTC
TRBD2,15,-,TRBJ2-5,TRBV24-1,CATSDSGRAQETQYF,TGTGCCACCAGTGATTCTGGGAGGGCCCAAGAGACCCAGTACTTC
-,14,-,TRBJ1-6,TRBV18,CASSPGQYNSPLHF,TGTGCCAGCTCACCCGGACAGTATAATTCACCCCTCCACTTT
-,15,-,TRBJ1-1,TRBV4-3,CASSQEGAGLAEAFF,TGCGCCAGCAGCCAAGAAGGGGCAGGGTTGGCTGAAGCTTTCTTT
TRBD2,16,-,TRBJ2-3,TRBV5-4,CASSFGGLAVTDTQYF,TGTGCCAGCAGCTTCGGGGGACTAGCGGTCACAGATACGCAGTATTTT
-,12,-,TRBJ1-1,TRBV30,CAQSGRSAEAFF,TGTGCCCAGTCCGGCAGAAGCGCTGAAGCTTTCTTT
-,14,once,TRBJ1-5,TRBV3-1/TRBV3-2,CASSQVPSGQPQHF,TGTGCCAGCAGCCAAGTCCCCTCCGGTCAGCCCCAGCATTTT
TRBD2,16,-,TRBJ2-3,TRBV7-2,CASSLSSGGGSDTQYF,TGTGCCAGCAGCTTATCTAGCGGGGGGGGATCAGATACGCAGTATTTT
-,13,-,TRBJ1-1,TRBV7-2,CASSLDGGTEAFF,TGTGCCAGCAGCTTAGACGGGGGGACTGAAGCTTTCTTT
-,14,-,TRBJ2-3,TRBV2,CASSVILSTDTQYF,TGTGCCAGCAGTGTTATACTCTCCACAGATACGCAGTATTTT
TRBD1,15,-,TRBJ1-1,TRBV6-2/TRBV6-3,CASNPGQGARTEAFF,TGTGCCAGCAACCCGGGACAGGGGGCCCGAACTGAAGCTTTCTTT
-,16,-,TRBJ1-5,TRBV19,CASSMLAGLSNQPQHF,TGTGCCAGTAGTATGTTGGCCGGACTGAGCAATCAGCCCCAGCATTTT
-,15,once,TRBJ2-2,TRBV14,CASSQAGLGTGELFF,TGTGCCAGCAGCCAAGCAGGGCTCGGCACCGGGGAGCTGTTTTTT